The next 9 T cell receptor beta chains were all read from a single sample in a study of blood T cell repertoires in COVID-19. The protocol was immunoSEQ multiplex PCR, while the TCRdb copy is restricted to in-frame clones and leaves out a portion. The sample lists roughly 200,000 clones, more than 80% occurring once. Sequencing was performed on PBMCs or T cells enriched from blood (not recorded which). The receptors come from a man in his forties who had recovered from COVID-19.

The CDR3 spells CASSLTVSSTDTQYF. The CDR3, as DNA: TGCGCCAGCAGCCTAACGGTATCTAGCACAGATACGCAGTATTTT. The V and J genes are TRBV5-1 and TRBJ2-3; no clear D. Germline V gene lookup returns CDR1 SGHRS and CDR2 YFSETQ. V shed 4 bases and J shed 0 bases, with 12 bases lying between them. CDR3 length: 15 residues.

The rearrangement uses TRBV18 and TRBJ1-6, with a possible D match to TRBD1 (6 bases). V was clipped by 2 bases and J by 8 bases, with 7 bases between them. CDR1 is KGHSH, CDR2 LQKENI, per germline. This CDR3 region has 13 residues. Here the CDR3 DNA reads TGTGCCAGCTCACCAAACAGGGATTCACCCCTCCACTTT. Its protein product is CASSPNRDSPLHF.

CDR3 region: CASRGTGFEKLFF. The CDR3 DNA reads as TGTGCCAGCAGAGGGACTGGATTTGAAAAACTGTTTTTT. The gene calls are TRBV2 and TRBJ1-4, with D maybe TRBD1 (5 bases). The germline CDR1 and CDR2 sequences are SNHLY and FYNNEI. V was pared by 6 bases and J by 7 bases, with 12 bases between. The CDR3 contains 13 residues.

There are a few counts of this clone. The chain employs TRBV4-1 and TRBJ1-4, with a possible D match to TRBD1 (5 bases). Germline lookup yields CDR1 MGHRA and CDR2 YSYEKL. The V gene lost 4 bases and the J gene lost 6 bases, with 15 bases spanning the gap. This CDR3 has 15 residues. The chain's CDR3 is CASSPAGRGDEKLFF. The CDR3, as DNA: TGCGCCAGCAGCCCCGCCGGGAGGGGTGATGAAAAACTGTTTTTT.

The rearrangement joins TRBV10-1 to TRBJ1-2, with 10 bases that match TRBD1. Germline V lookup: CDR1 WNHNN, CDR2 SYGVQD (reference sequence). This CDR3 comprises 15 residues. V was clipped by 10 bases and J by 8 bases; unmatched bases: 16. This chain's CDR3 is CAIPDPGQGKDGYTF. As DNA, the CDR3 is TGCGCCATTCCCGACCCGGGACAGGGGAAAGACGGCTACACCTTC.

This clone was picked up one time. The chain uses TRBV7-2 and TRBJ2-6; D not certain. The CDR3 length is 16 residues. Trimming removed 1 base from V and 3 bases from J, with 10 bases in between. Per germline, CDR1 SGHTA and CDR2 FQGNSA. DNA of the CDR3: TGTGCCAGCAGCTTAGGAGTGGGCTTTGGGGCCAACGTCCTGACTTTC. This sequence encodes CASSLGVGFGANVLTF.

This rearrangement joins TRBV6-9 to TRBJ2-3, with a possible D match to TRBD2 (6 bases). The CDR3 extends over 16 amino acids. V was trimmed by 5 bases and J by 5 bases, leaving 20 bases between them. Germline assignment: CDR1 MNHGY and CDR2 SVAAGI. The CDR3 DNA reads as TGTGCCAGCAGTCCAACTAGCTGGGGTTTTATAGATACGCAGTATTTT. Amino acids: CASSPTSWGFIDTQYF.

The chain is built from TRBV5-1 and TRBJ1-2, with 7 bases fitting TRBD1. Germline values: CDR1 SGHRS, CDR2 YFSETQ. The V segment lost 4 bases and the J segment 7 bases; nucleotides outside the gene matches: 7. The CDR3 covers 13 residues. The CDR3 is CASSGGTAVGYTF. The DNA for the CDR3 is TGCGCCAGCAGCGGGGGGACAGCGGTTGGCTACACCTTC.

V gene TRBV12-5 combines with J gene TRBJ1-5, with 9 bases matching TRBD1. The V segment lost 2 bases and the J segment 4 bases; nucleotides outside the gene matches: 3. The CDR3 length is 15 residues. Germline CDR1 reads LGHNT; CDR2 reads FRNRAP. The CDR3 DNA sequence: TGTGCTAGTGGTTTGTCACAGGGGGCAAATCAGCCCCAGCATTTT. Protein: CASGLSQGANQPQHF.